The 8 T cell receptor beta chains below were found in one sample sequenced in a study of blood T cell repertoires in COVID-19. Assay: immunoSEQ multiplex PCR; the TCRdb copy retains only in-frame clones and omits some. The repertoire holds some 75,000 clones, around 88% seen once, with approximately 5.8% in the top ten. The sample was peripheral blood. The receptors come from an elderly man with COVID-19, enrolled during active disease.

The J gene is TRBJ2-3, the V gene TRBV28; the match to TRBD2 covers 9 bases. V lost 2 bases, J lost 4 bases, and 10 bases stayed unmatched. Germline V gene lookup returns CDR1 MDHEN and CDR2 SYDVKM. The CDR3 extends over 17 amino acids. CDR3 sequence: CASSLVGGGATADTQYF. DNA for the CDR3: TGTGCCAGCAGTTTAGTGGGCGGGGGGGCCACGGCAGATACGCAGTATTTT.

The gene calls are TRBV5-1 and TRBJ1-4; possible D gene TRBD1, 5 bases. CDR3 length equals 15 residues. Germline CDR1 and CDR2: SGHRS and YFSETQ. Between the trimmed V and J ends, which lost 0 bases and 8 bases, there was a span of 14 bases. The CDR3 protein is CASSLEGRAGEKLFF. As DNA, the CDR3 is TGCGCCAGCAGCTTGGAAGGCAGGGCGGGGGAAAAACTGTTTTTT.

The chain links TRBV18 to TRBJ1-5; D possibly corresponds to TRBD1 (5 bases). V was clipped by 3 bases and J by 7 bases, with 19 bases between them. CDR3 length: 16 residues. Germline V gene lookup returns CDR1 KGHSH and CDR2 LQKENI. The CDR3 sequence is CASSPQPPAGQQPQHF. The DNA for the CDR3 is TGTGCCAGCTCACCCCAACCCCCGGCAGGGCAACAGCCCCAGCATTTT.

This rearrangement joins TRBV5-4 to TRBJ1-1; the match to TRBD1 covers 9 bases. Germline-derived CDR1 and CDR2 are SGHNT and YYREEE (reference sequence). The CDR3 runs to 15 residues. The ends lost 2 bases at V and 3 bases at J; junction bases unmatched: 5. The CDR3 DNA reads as TGTGCCAGCAGCTTCGGGACAGGGTGGCACACTGAAGCTTTCTTT. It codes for CASSFGTGWHTEAFF.

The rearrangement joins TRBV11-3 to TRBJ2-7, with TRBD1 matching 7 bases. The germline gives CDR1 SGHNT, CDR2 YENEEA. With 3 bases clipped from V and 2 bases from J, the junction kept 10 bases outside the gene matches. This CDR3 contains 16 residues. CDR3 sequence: CASSLDRWGVPYEQYF. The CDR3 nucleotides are TGTGCCAGCAGCTTGGACAGGTGGGGAGTACCCTACGAGCAGTACTTC. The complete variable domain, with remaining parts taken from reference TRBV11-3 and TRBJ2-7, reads EAGVVQSPRYKIIEKKQPVAFWCNPISGHNTLYWYLQNLGQGPELLIRYENEEAVDDSQLPKDRFSAERLKGVDSTLKIQPAELGDSAVYLCASSLDRWGVPYEQYFGPGTRLTVT.

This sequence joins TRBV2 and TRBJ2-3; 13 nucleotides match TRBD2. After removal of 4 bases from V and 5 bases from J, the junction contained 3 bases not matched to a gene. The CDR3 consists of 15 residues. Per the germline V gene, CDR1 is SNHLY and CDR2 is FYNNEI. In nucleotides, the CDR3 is TGTGCCAGCAGTGGACTAGCGGGGGGTATAGATACGCAGTATTTT. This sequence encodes CASSGLAGGIDTQYF.

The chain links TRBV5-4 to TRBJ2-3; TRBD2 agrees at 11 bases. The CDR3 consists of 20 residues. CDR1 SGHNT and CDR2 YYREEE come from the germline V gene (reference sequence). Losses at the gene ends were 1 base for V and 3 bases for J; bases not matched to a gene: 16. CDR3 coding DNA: TGTGCCAGCAGCTTGAGCCAGGCATATTTAGCGGGGGGGAGAACAGATACGCAGTATTTT. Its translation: CASSLSQAYLAGGRTDTQYF.

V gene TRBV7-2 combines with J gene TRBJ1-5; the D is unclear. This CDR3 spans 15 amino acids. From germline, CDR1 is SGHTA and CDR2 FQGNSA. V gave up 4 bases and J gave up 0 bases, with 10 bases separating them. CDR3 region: CASSSDTNSNQPQHF. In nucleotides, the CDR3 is TGTGCCAGCAGCTCAGACACGAATAGCAATCAGCCCCAGCATTTT.